The present TCR beta chain was sequenced within a study of blood T cell repertoires in COVID-19. About the research overall: Donors in the United States, Italy and Spain gave samples during acute or convalescent COVID-19.

Original processing notes: Reference gene primer amplification yielded estimated nucleated cell counts. Profiling relied on immunoSEQ multiplex PCR, and the TCRdb table lists in-frame clones only, not all of them. Clone size and the V and J calls come from that table; the DNA yielded D and trimming. The table has about 75,000 clones, 90% seen once; the top ten hold 2% to 3%. The CDR3 loop spans 12 amino acids. CDR1 is ENHRY and CDR2 is SYGVKD in the germline V gene. Trimming took 1 base from V and 15 from J, leaving 14 bases between them. The source is a human donor in a cohort sampled during active COVID-19. The chain joins TRBV10-3 to TRBJ2-3; D is undetermined. The sample comprised peripheral blood. As DNA, the CDR3 is TGTGCCATCAGTGAGTATGGCGGTGCTACATATTTT. Its protein product is CAISEYGGATYF.